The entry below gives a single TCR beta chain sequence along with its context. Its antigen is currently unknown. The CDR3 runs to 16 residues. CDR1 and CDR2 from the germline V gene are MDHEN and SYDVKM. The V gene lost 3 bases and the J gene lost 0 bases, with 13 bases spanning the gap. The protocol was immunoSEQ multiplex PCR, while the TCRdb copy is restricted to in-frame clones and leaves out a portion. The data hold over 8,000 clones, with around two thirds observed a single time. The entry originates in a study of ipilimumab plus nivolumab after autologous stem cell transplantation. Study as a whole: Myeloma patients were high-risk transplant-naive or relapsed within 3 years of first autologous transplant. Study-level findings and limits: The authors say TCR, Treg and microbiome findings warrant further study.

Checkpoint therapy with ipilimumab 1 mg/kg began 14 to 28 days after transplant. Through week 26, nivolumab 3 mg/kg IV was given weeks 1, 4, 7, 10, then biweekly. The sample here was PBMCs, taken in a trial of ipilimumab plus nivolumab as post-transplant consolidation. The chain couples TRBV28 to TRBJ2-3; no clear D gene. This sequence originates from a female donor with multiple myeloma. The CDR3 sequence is CASSFVTRLSTDTQYF. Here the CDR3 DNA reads TGTGCCAGCAGTTTCGTCACGCGGCTTAGCACAGATACGCAGTATTTT.